This T cell receptor (beta chain) was captured in a study of blood T cell repertoires in COVID-19. At the level of the study: Material from acute and convalescent COVID-19 was sourced from the United States, Italy and Spain. PBMCs, B-cell-depleted T cells, or T cells provided the cDNA or gDNA that made up the material.

Germline lookup yields CDR1 ENHRY and CDR2 SYGVKD. V shed 0 bases and J shed 0 bases, with 11 bases lying between them. The CDR3 is 16 residues long. Individuals aged about 18 to 95 years were recruited from some 26 US areas. Cohorts were based on clinical histories the participants reported. Assay used: immunoSEQ multiplex PCR; TCRdb lists only in-frame clones, some missing. The repertoire includes about 130,000 clones, 78% of them detected once, and just over 6% sits in the top ten. This receptor was obtained from a woman between 45 and 60 years old who had recovered from COVID-19. The specimen sequenced was PBMCs or T cells enriched from blood (not recorded which). The chain couples TRBV10-3 to TRBJ1-1, with D tentatively TRBD1 (6 bases). CDR3 nucleotide sequence: TGTGCCATCAGTGAGTCCGCCGGACAGCTGAACACTGAAGCTTTCTTT. Residues: CAISESAGQLNTEAFF.